This T cell receptor beta chain was captured in a study of shared clonotypes between healthy human individuals. Libraries were prepared by immunoSEQ multiplex PCR; TCRdb keeps only in-frame clonotypes and omits some of them. This sample has millions of clones; approximately 93% occur once, and the top ten carry 0.35% to 0.5%. This CDR3 region has 18 residues. The junction had 14 bases not matched to a gene; V was cut back by 3 bases and J by 7 bases. The germline V gene encodes CDR1 SGHNT and CDR2 YYREEE (reference sequence). CD45RA-negative memory and CD45RA+ naive subsets were split from the CD4+ cells.

What was sequenced was naive CD4+ T cells from PBMCs. Subset specified: CD45RA+ positively selected. This sequence originates from a man aged 18 to 29 in good health. Some clones in this sample may be carry-over from other donors' samples. V usage is TRBV5-4 and J usage is TRBJ2-4; 12 nucleotides agree with TRBD1. Here the CDR3 reads CASSSTGTGGRGANIQYF. The CDR3 bases are TGTGCCAGCAGCTCTACCGGGACAGGGGGCCGGGGGGCTAACATTCAGTACTTC.